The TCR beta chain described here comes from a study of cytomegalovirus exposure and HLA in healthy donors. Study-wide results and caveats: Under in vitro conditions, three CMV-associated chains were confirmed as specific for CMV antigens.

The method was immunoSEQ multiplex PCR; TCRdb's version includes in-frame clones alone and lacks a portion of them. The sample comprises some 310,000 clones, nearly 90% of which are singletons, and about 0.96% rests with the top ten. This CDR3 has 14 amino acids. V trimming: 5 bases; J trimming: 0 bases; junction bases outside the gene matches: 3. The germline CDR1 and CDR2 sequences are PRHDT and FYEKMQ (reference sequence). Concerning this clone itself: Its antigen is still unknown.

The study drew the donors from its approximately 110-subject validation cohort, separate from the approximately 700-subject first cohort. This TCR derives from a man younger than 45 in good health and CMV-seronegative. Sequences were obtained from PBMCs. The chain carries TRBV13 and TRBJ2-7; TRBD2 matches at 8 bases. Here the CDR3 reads CASSPGGSSYEQYF. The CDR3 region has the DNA TGTGCCAGCAGCCCGGGAGGGAGCTCCTACGAGCAGTACTTC. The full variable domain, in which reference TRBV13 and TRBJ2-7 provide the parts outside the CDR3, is AAGVIQSPRHLIKEKRETATLKCYPIPRHDTVYWYQQGPGQDPQFLISFYEKMQSDKGSIPDRFSAQQFSDYHSELNMSSLELGDSALYFCASSPGGSSYEQYFGPGTRLTVT.